These T cell receptor beta chains were read from a single sample in a study of patients and donors after allogeneic stem cell transplantation. TCRdb re-called the RT-PCR reads through MiXCR, storing one row per CDR3 protein. The sample lists tens of thousands of distinct CDR3 sequences, under 7.5% occurring once. The specimen was blood, either unsorted or a sorted T cell fraction (not recorded which). The receptors shown here come from a human donor who was either an allogeneic HSCT recipient or a stem cell or donor lymphocyte infusion donor (not recorded which). It is not recorded whose cells these are; they may come from a transplant donor. The CDR3 runs from the conserved cysteine through the conserved F or W. The D gene is left open where the match is weak. The size entry is marked missing in some rows and otherwise reads once, few, many or a size class.

J gene	V gene	D gene	clone size	CDR3 protein	CDR3 DNA
TRBJ2-7	TRBV18	TRBD1	many	CASSHLDRGEQYF	TGTGCCAGCTCACATTTAGACAGGGGAGAGCAGTACTTC
TRBJ2-6	TRBV18	TRBD1	many	CASSFTGGAIGANVLTF	TGTGCCAGCTCTTTTACAGGGGGCGCAATTGGGGCCAACGTCCTGACTTTC
TRBJ2-1	TRBV12-3/TRBV12-4	TRBD2	NA	CASSFPRPSGTFNEQFF	TGTGCCAGCAGTTTCCCCCGCCCTAGCGGGACTTTCAATGAGCAGTTCTTC
TRBJ1-4	TRBV28	NA	many	CASSRHVTATNEKLFF	TGTGCCAGCAGCAGACACGTAACTGCAACTAATGAAAAACTGTTTTTT
TRBJ2-3	TRBV7-9	TRBD2	NA	CASGREMVTDTQYF	TGTGCCAGCGGGAGGGAAATGGTCACAGATACGCAGTATTTT
TRBJ2-7	TRBV19	NA	many	CASSRMGYEQYF	TGTGCCAGTAGTAGGATGGGCTACGAGCAGTACTTC
TRBJ2-5	TRBV7-9	NA	many	CASSSGTSQETQYF	TGTGCCAGCAGCTCAGGGACTTCCCAAGAGACCCAGTACTTC
TRBJ2-1	TRBV12-3/TRBV12-4	NA	many	CASSLSADNEQFF	TGTGCCAGCAGTTTATCGGCTGACAATGAGCAGTTCTTC
TRBJ2-5	TRBV7-9	NA	NA	CASSRWQETQYF	TGTGCCAGCAGCCGGTGGCAAGAGACCCAGTACTTC
TRBJ1-2	TRBV9	TRBD1	many	CASSVPRQGEGYTF	TGTGCCAGCAGCGTACCCAGACAGGGGGAAGGCTACACCTTC
TRBJ2-1	TRBV20-1	TRBD2	NA	CSASRRRERRNEQFF	TGCAGTGCTAGTCGGAGGCGGGAGAGGAGAAATGAGCAGTTCTTC
TRBJ2-7	TRBV12-3/TRBV12-4	TRBD2	many	CASSFGTSGNTYEQYF	TGTGCCAGCAGTTTCGGGACTAGCGGCAATACCTACGAGCAGTACTTC
TRBJ1-3	TRBV28	TRBD1	many	CASSPGTASGNTIYF	TGTGCCAGCAGTCCCGGGACAGCCTCTGGAAACACCATATATTTT
TRBJ2-6	TRBV20-1	NA	NA	CSAAPTSTGANVLTF	TGCAGTGCGGCCCCGACTAGTACTGGGGCCAACGTCCTGACTTTC
TRBJ1-2	TRBV19	NA	many	CASSIRQAPYGYTF	TGTGCCAGTAGTATCAGACAGGCGCCCTATGGCTACACCTTC
TRBJ2-5	TRBV20-1	NA	many	CSAIWLGEETQYF	TGCAGTGCTATTTGGTTAGGGGAAGAGACCCAGTACTTC
TRBJ1-1	TRBV5-1	NA	medium-sized	CASSLLGNTEAFF	TGCGCCAGCAGCTTGCTGGGGAACACTGAAGCTTTCTTT
TRBJ1-1	TRBV29-1	NA	many	CSVEGATEAFF	TGCAGCGTTGAAGGAGCGACTGAAGCTTTCTTT
TRBJ1-5	TRBV28	NA	few	CASSRADGWQPQHF	TGTGCCAGCAGTCGAGCGGACGGTTGGCAGCCCCAGCATTTT
TRBJ2-2	TRBV9	TRBD2	few	CASSIGTSGQGGGELFF	TGTGCCAGCAGCATTGGGACTAGCGGGCAAGGAGGCGGGGAGCTGTTTTTT
TRBJ2-1	TRBV12-5	TRBD2	NA	CASLSGSSYNEQFF	TGTGCTAGTCTTAGCGGGAGCTCCTACAATGAGCAGTTCTTC
TRBJ1-1	TRBV20-1	NA	many	CSAPQGGVDTEAFF	TGCAGTGCTCCTCAGGGTGGAGTCGACACTGAAGCTTTCTTT
TRBJ1-5	TRBV12-3/TRBV12-4	NA	many	CASSLFSNQPQHF	TGTGCCAGCAGTTTATTCAGCAATCAGCCCCAGCATTTT
TRBJ2-5	TRBV6-1	TRBD1	few	CASRTGSVAGETQYF	TGTGCCAGCAGGACAGGGTCGGTCGCCGGGGAGACCCAGTACTTC
TRBJ1-1	TRBV10-2	NA	medium-sized	CASSESPGNTEAFF	TGCGCCAGCAGTGAGTCGCCGGGGAACACTGAAGCTTTCTTT
TRBJ2-2	TRBV20-1	TRBD2	many	CSAFRTSYTGELFF	TGCAGTGCTTTCCGGACTAGCTACACCGGGGAGCTGTTTTTT
TRBJ1-1	TRBV5-1	NA	many	CASSLEGFTEAFF	TGCGCCAGCAGCTTGGAAGGGTTCACTGAAGCTTTCTTT
TRBJ1-1	TRBV18	NA	NA	CASSLLQGATEAFF	TGTGCCAGCTCGCTCCTACAGGGTGCCACTGAAGCTTTCTTT
TRBJ1-1	TRBV7-2	NA	many	CASSAGRMNTEAFF	TGTGCCAGCAGCGCAGGGCGGATGAACACTGAAGCTTTCTTT
TRBJ1-6	TRBV3-1	TRBD1	many	CASSRLSRDRLSPLHF	TGTGCCAGCAGCCGCCTGAGTCGGGACAGGCTTTCACCCCTCCACTTT
TRBJ2-1	TRBV4-2	NA	many	CASSQDQGTYNEQFF	TGTGCCAGCAGCCAAGACCAGGGTACCTACAATGAGCAGTTCTTC
TRBJ1-2	TRBV24-1	TRBD1	many	CATSPGTGRGYTF	TGTGCCACCAGTCCCGGGACAGGGAGAGGCTACACCTTC
TRBJ2-7	TRBV5-6	NA	few	CASSLVQGMYEQYF	TGTGCCAGCAGCTTGGTCCAGGGGATGTACGAGCAGTACTTC
TRBJ1-1	TRBV28	NA	many	CASSAMGRAFF	TGTGCCAGCAGTGCGATGGGGAGAGCTTTCTTT
TRBJ1-1	TRBV7-2	NA	many	CASSLAPDPNTEAFF	TGTGCCAGCAGCTTAGCTCCGGACCCAAACACTGAAGCTTTCTTT
TRBJ1-2	TRBV27	NA	many	CASSLLGSNGYTF	TGTGCCAGCAGTTTACTCGGAAGTAATGGCTACACCTTC